What follows are 13 T cell receptor beta chains derived from one specimen sequenced in a study of blood T cell repertoires in COVID-19. Sequencing used immunoSEQ multiplex PCR; TCRdb keeps in-frame clones, though not all of them. The sample comprises under 200,000 clones, around four fifths of which are singletons, and approximately 0.9% rests with the top ten. The sequencing input was peripheral blood. The receptors were sampled from a man aged 55 to 70 with COVID-19, enrolled during active disease.

CDR3 coding DNA: TGCGCCAGCAGCCCGGGACATTTGACGTATGGCTACACCTTC. Translation gives CASSPGHLTYGYTF. The chain carries TRBV5-1 and TRBJ1-2, with D perhaps TRBD1 (6 bases). The CDR3 contains 14 residues. Germline loops: CDR1 SGHRS, CDR2 YFSETQ. Trimming stripped 4 bases from V and 5 bases from J, with 15 bases between.

V is TRBV7-8 and J is TRBJ2-7, with TRBD1 as a possible D gene (6 bases). In germline, CDR1 is SGHVS, CDR2 FQNEAQ. This CDR3 has 12 residues. The germline V and J ends were trimmed by 5 bases and 6 bases, with 11 bases remaining between them. As DNA, the CDR3 is TGTGCCAGCAGCCCAACAGGGTTCGAGCAGTACTTC. This codes for CASSPTGFEQYF.

This chain links TRBV12-3 or TRBV12-4 with TRBJ1-1, with no clear D. V lost 5 bases, J lost 0 bases, and 7 bases lay in between. This CDR3 contains 13 residues. The CDR3, as DNA: TGTGCCAGCAGTGCACAGATGAACACTGAAGCTTTCTTT. As protein: CASSAQMNTEAFF.

The V and J genes are TRBV5-1 and TRBJ2-3, with 10 bases fitting TRBD2. The V segment lost 4 bases and the J segment 4 bases; nucleotides outside the gene matches: 12. The CDR3 length is 17 residues. Germline CDR1 SGHRS, CDR2 YFSETQ. The CDR3 spells CASSPRLLAGKADTQYF. The CDR3 DNA reads TGCGCCAGCAGCCCGCGTTTACTAGCGGGGAAAGCAGATACGCAGTATTTT.

The chain joins TRBV27 to TRBJ1-4; 7 positions agree with TRBD1. Germline V lookup: CDR1 MNHEY, CDR2 SMNVEV (reference sequence). V shed 8 bases and J 10 bases; nucleotides not matched to a gene: 7. This CDR3 has 12 residues. The CDR3 here is CASGTGDGKLFF. CDR3 sequence (DNA): TGTGCCAGCGGCACAGGGGATGGAAAACTGTTTTTT. Based on the CDR3 plus reference TRBV27 and TRBJ1-4, the full variable domain is EAQVTQNPRYLITVTGKKLTVTCSQNMNHEYMSWYRQDPGLGLRQIYYSMNVEVTDKGDVPEGYKVSRKEKRNFPLILESPSPNQTSLYFCASGTGDGKLFFGSGTQLSVL.

This sequence joins TRBV9 and TRBJ2-1; D is possibly TRBD2 (7 bases). The CDR3 runs to 13 residues. The germline V and J ends were trimmed by 7 bases and 2 bases, with 10 bases remaining between them. Germline V gene lookup returns CDR1 SGDLS and CDR2 YYNGEE. The CDR3 loop is CASAGATYNEQFF. The CDR3 bases are TGTGCCAGCGCGGGGGCCACCTACAATGAGCAGTTCTTC.

The V gene is TRBV6-5, the J gene TRBJ2-7; maybe TRBD1 (6 bases). The V gene's germline CDR1 is MNHEY and CDR2 SVGAGI. The CDR3 is 15 amino acids. V was shortened by 0 bases and J by 6 bases, with 15 bases between the two germline ends. The CDR3 coding sequence is TGTGCCAGCAGTTACTCGCCGGGACAACGGGGCGAGCAGTACTTC. Translating it yields CASSYSPGQRGEQYF.

This clone was observed a single time. This rearrangement joins TRBV10-3 to TRBJ2-3; the match to TRBD1 covers 10 bases. Germline assignment: CDR1 ENHRY and CDR2 SYGVKD. This CDR3 has 15 residues. The V and J ends lost 4 bases and 2 bases, in that order; junction bases with no gene match: 3. The CDR3 spells CAISGDRGSTDTQYF. Written as DNA, the CDR3 is TGTGCCATCAGTGGGGACAGGGGTTCCACAGATACGCAGTATTTT.

In regard to this clone: At the DNA level, this CDR3 is encoded by other sequences in the same sample as well. This chain uses TRBV27 with TRBJ1-5, with D hard to call. CDR1 MNHEY and CDR2 SMNVEV come from the germline V gene (reference sequence). Trimming shortened V by 3 bases and J by 3 bases, and 6 bases separated the two germline ends. This CDR3 has 13 amino acids. CDR3 region: CASSFGVNQPQHF. For the CDR3, the DNA is TGTGCCAGCAGTTTCGGGGTCAATCAGCCCCAGCATTTT.

V usage is TRBV28 and J usage is TRBJ1-5, with D hard to call. Germline CDR1 and CDR2: MDHEN and SYDVKM. The CDR3 spans 16 residues. V lost 5 bases and J lost 3, with 17 bases in between. CDR3 in DNA: TGTGCCAGCAGTCCCCCCCCGGGGAGTGACAATCAGCCCCAGCATTTT. It yields the protein CASSPPPGSDNQPQHF.

The V call is TRBV2, the J call TRBJ1-2, with a tentative D call TRBD1 (6 bases). CDR1 and CDR2 from the germline V gene are SNHLY and FYNNEI. Trimming left V 5 bases short and J 4 bases short, with 14 bases between. The CDR3 covers 14 residues. CDR3 bases: TGTGCCAGCAGTCGAGACAGGTCCGTCTATGGCTACACCTTC. It yields the protein CASSRDRSVYGYTF.

The rearrangement joins TRBV9 to TRBJ1-1, with 10 bases matching TRBD1. This CDR3 has 14 amino acids. Germline values: CDR1 SGDLS, CDR2 YYNGEE. V lost 3 bases to trimming and J lost 5 bases; unmatched junction nucleotides: 4. CDR3 bases: TGTGCCAGCAGCGACGACAGGGGGCGGACTGAAGCTTTCTTT. It yields the protein CASSDDRGRTEAFF.

The CDR3 DNA follows: TGTGCCACCAGCAGGGTACAGGGGGATTCACCCCTCCACTTT. It codes for CATSRVQGDSPLHF. V gene TRBV15 combines with J gene TRBJ1-6, with 8 bases aligning to TRBD1. The CDR3 totals 14 residues. CDR1 is LNHNV and CDR2 is YYDKDF in the germline V gene (reference sequence). Germline trimming cut 3 bases from V and 8 bases from J; bases unmatched to any gene: 3. The full variable domain, rest sourced from reference TRBV15 and TRBJ1-6, is DAMVIQNPRYQVTQFGKPVTLSCSQTLNHNVMYWYQQKSSQAPKLLFHYYDKDFNNEADTPDNFQSRRPNTSFCFLDIRSPGLGDTAMYLCATSRVQGDSPLHFGNGTRLTVT.